Below are 16 T cell receptor beta chains sequenced from a single sample in a study of cytomegalovirus exposure and HLA in healthy donors listed by TCRdb under 2017. Library method: the immunoSEQ multiplex PCR assay. The multiplex PCR relied on a mix of 60 forward primers for TCR Vbeta segments and 13 reverse primers for TCR Jbeta segments. The table was pulled from immuneACCESS by TCRdb, which kept in-frame rearrangements only. Such tables lose some clones; where checked, under half of the loss comes from unresolved V genes, and the rest has no known cause. In all, the sample holds approximately 150,000 clones, and approximately 79% of those were seen once. The top ten clonotypes cover less than 2% of the sample. Source material: PBMCs. These receptors all stem from a woman in her 30s in good health and CMV-seronegative.

The chain employs TRBV5-4 and TRBJ2-1; 8 bases agree with TRBD1. Germline CDR1 SGHNT, CDR2 YYREEE (reference sequence). The CDR3 extends over 15 amino acids. Trimming took 2 bases from V and 4 from J; bases not matched to a gene: 5. The CDR3 protein is CASSLRDRPYNEQFF. CDR3 bases: TGTGCCAGCAGCTTAAGGGACAGGCCATACAATGAGCAGTTCTTC.

The chain has TRBV5-1 and TRBJ2-7, with 8 positions matching TRBD1. J was trimmed by 2 bases and V by 4 bases; bases with no gene match: 8. Germline V gives CDR1 SGHRS, CDR2 YFSETQ. CDR3 length: 15 residues. Here the CDR3 DNA reads TGCGCCAGCAGCCCGGGGACAGGCCTGGCCTACGAGCAGTACTTC. Protein product: CASSPGTGLAYEQYF. The full variable domain, rest sourced from reference TRBV5-1 and TRBJ2-7, is KAGVTQTPRYLIKTRGQQVTLSCSPISGHRSVSWYQQTPGQGLQFLFEYFSETQRNKGNFPGRFSGRQFSNSRSEMNVSTLELGDSALYLCASSPGTGLAYEQYFGPGTRLTVT.

V gene TRBV5-1 combines with J gene TRBJ2-1; TRBD2 aligns across 14 bases. Germline trimming cut 2 bases from V and 5 bases from J; bases unmatched to any gene: 3. CDR3 length: 16 residues. Germline assignment: CDR1 SGHRS and CDR2 YFSETQ. In nucleotides, the CDR3 is TGCGCCAGCAGCTTCCGACTAGCGGGGGGGCACAATGAGCAGTTCTTC. It is translated as CASSFRLAGGHNEQFF.

The CDR3 bases are TGTGCCAGCAGCCGCAGGGGGCCCACAGATACGCAGTATTTT. This sequence encodes CASSRRGPTDTQYF. The chain carries TRBV9 and TRBJ2-3; 8 bases agree with TRBD1. The germline CDR1 and CDR2 sequences are SGDLS and YYNGEE. J gave up 2 bases and V 4 bases, and 3 bases lay outside the gene matches. The CDR3 has 14 amino acids.

This clone occurred many times. The J gene is TRBJ2-7, the V gene TRBV5-1; 8 bases line up with TRBD2. CDR3 length: 15 residues. Trimming took 0 bases from V and 2 from J; bases not matched to a gene: 4. Germline V gene sequence: CDR1 SGHRS, CDR2 YFSETQ. The CDR3 is CASSLEVAGPYEQYF. The CDR3 DNA follows: TGCGCCAGCAGCTTGGAGGTAGCGGGGCCCTACGAGCAGTACTTC.

V is TRBV5-1 and J is TRBJ2-3; possible D gene TRBD1, 5 bases. V was pared by 0 bases and J by 0 bases, with 8 bases between. Germline assignment: CDR1 SGHRS and CDR2 YFSETQ. The CDR3 spans 15 residues. CDR3 sequence (DNA): TGCGCCAGCAGCTTGGAGGGGCCCAGCACAGATACGCAGTATTTT. It is translated as CASSLEGPSTDTQYF.

The chain couples TRBV6-1 to TRBJ2-3, with TRBD2 identical over 9 bases. The CDR3 totals 13 residues. Trimming at V came to 4 bases and at J to 7 bases, leaving 3 bases not matched to a gene. The germline CDR1 and CDR2 sequences are MNHNS and SASEGT. The CDR3 sequence is CASSAAGGYTQYF. DNA for the CDR3: TGTGCCAGCAGTGCGGCGGGAGGGTATACGCAGTATTTT.

The chain uses TRBV13 and TRBJ2-1; 13 bases are a match to TRBD2. V shed 5 bases and J 8 bases; nucleotides not matched to a gene: 6. The CDR3 totals 15 residues. In germline, CDR1 is PRHDT, CDR2 FYEKMQ (reference sequence). CDR3: CASSLGLAGLHEQFF. The CDR3 DNA reads as TGTGCCAGCAGCCTGGGACTAGCGGGGTTGCATGAGCAGTTCTTC.

The chain combines TRBV30 with TRBJ1-5; the match to TRBD1 covers 9 bases. The germline V gene has CDR1 GTSNPN and CDR2 SVGIG (reference sequence). The CDR3 has 14 residues. V was pared by 4 bases and J by 7 bases, with 8 bases of the junction left unmatched. CDR3 loop: CAWTWTGAWQPQHF. The CDR3 nucleotides are TGTGCCTGGACCTGGACAGGGGCATGGCAGCCCCAGCATTTT. The full variable domain, completed using reference TRBV30 and TRBJ1-5, is SQTIHQWPATLVQPVGSPLSLECTVEGTSNPNLYWYRQAAGRGLQLLFYSVGIGQISSEVPQNLSASRPQDRQFILSSKKLLLSDSGFYLCAWTWTGAWQPQHFGDGTRLSIL.

V is TRBV7-8 and J is TRBJ1-1; the D is unclear. The germline gives CDR1 SGHVS, CDR2 FQNEAQ. Trimming removed 2 bases from V and 4 bases from J, with 8 bases in between. CDR3 length: 13 amino acids. CDR3 region: CASSLSTVTEAFF. In DNA form, the CDR3 reads TGTGCCAGCAGCTTAAGTACGGTCACTGAAGCTTTCTTT. The variable domain in full, completed from reference TRBV7-8 and TRBJ1-1, reads GAGVSQSPRYKVAKRGQDVALRCDPISGHVSLFWYQQALGQGPEFLTYFQNEAQLDKSGLPSDRFFAERPEGSVSTLKIQRTQQEDSAVYLCASSLSTVTEAFFGQGTRLTVV.

This chain connects TRBV9 to TRBJ1-1, with a possible D match to TRBD1 (5 bases). Germline CDR1 reads SGDLS; CDR2 reads YYNGEE. V shed 0 bases and J shed 4 bases, with 13 bases lying between them. The CDR3 spans 15 residues. CDR3 region: CASSVGGSQGTEAFF. CDR3 nucleotide sequence: TGTGCCAGCAGCGTAGGTGGCAGTCAGGGCACTGAAGCTTTCTTT.

The chain carries TRBV5-6 and TRBJ1-1, with D maybe TRBD1 (6 bases). The CDR3 loop spans 13 amino acids. Germline V gives CDR1 SGHDT, CDR2 YYEEEE. V shed 1 base and J shed 8 bases, with 12 bases lying between them. CDR3 sequence: CASSLRQDQEAFF. CDR3 DNA sequence: TGTGCCAGCAGCTTGCGACAGGACCAAGAAGCTTTCTTT.

CDR3 in amino acids: CASSITGWGGYTF. The CDR3 DNA is TGTGCCAGCAGTATCACAGGGTGGGGTGGCTACACCTTC. The gene calls are TRBV27 and TRBJ1-2, with D possibly matching TRBD1 (6 bases). Trimming pared 5 bases from V and 7 bases from J, leaving 14 bases between. CDR1 and CDR2 (germline): MNHEY, SMNVEV (reference sequence). The CDR3 contains 13 residues.

The rearrangement uses TRBV5-1 and TRBJ2-2, with 8 positions matching TRBD1. Trimming cost V 4 bases and J 6 bases; bases outside gene matches: 8. This CDR3 contains 15 residues. Per the germline V gene, CDR1 is SGHRS and CDR2 is YFSETQ. This chain's CDR3 is CASSPERTGPGELFF. DNA of the CDR3: TGCGCCAGCAGCCCTGAACGGACAGGGCCCGGGGAGCTGTTTTTT.

CDR3 sequence (DNA): TGTGCCAGCAGCCGCGGACAGCTTAATGAAAAACTGTTTTTT. Its translation: CASSRGQLNEKLFF. V and J are TRBV11-2 and TRBJ1-4; tentative D call: TRBD1 (6 bases). Between the trimmed V and J ends, which lost 5 bases and 4 bases, there was a span of 11 bases. CDR1 SGHAT and CDR2 FQNNGV come from the germline V gene. This CDR3 contains 14 residues.

The genes are TRBV6-6 and TRBJ1-2; 8 bases are shared with TRBD1. The CDR3 has 13 residues. With V trimmed by 2 bases and J by 7 bases, 3 bases remained unmatched. Germline CDR1 MNHNY, CDR2 SVGAGI (reference sequence). The CDR3 loop reads CASSYQTGVGYTF. CDR3 DNA sequence: TGTGCCAGCAGTTACCAGACAGGGGTTGGCTACACCTTC.